The next 30 T cell receptor beta chains were all read from a single sample in a study of blood T cell repertoires in COVID-19. The table came from immunoSEQ multiplex PCR; TCRdb's copy has only in-frame clones and leaves some out. The data contain 95,000 to 150,000 clones, around 86% of them singletons. The sequenced sample was peripheral blood. The receptors were gathered from a man older than 75 with active or convalescent COVID-19.

The V gene is TRBV7-8, the J gene TRBJ2-4, with D perhaps matching TRBD1 (6 bases). Germline CDR1 and CDR2: SGHVS and FQNEAQ. This CDR3 comprises 14 residues. V gave up 7 bases and J gave up 11 bases, with 21 bases separating them. CDR3 sequence (DNA): TGTGCCAGCACAGTGGAGCCCAGGGGTTATGTTCAGTACTTC. It encodes CASTVEPRGYVQYF.

The chain employs TRBV7-7 and TRBJ2-2; D gene unclear. Germline assignment: CDR1 SSHAT and CDR2 FNYEAQ (reference sequence). This CDR3 is built from 15 residues. Trimming shortened V by 5 bases and J by 8 bases, and 18 bases separated the two germline ends. This CDR3 reads CASSPRRGDSGELFF. The CDR3 DNA is TGTGCCAGCAGCCCTAGGCGAGGTGACTCTGGGGAGCTGTTTTTT.

The table lists this clone with a few counts. The rearrangement uses TRBV12-3 or TRBV12-4 and TRBJ2-3; D may be TRBD2 (6 bases). This CDR3 contains 13 residues. V lost 3 bases, J lost 8 bases, and 12 bases lay in between. CDR3 DNA: TGTGCCAGCAGTTTTTCATTCGGGGGTACGCAGTATTTT. Translating it yields CASSFSFGGTQYF.

The chain recombines TRBV11-2 with TRBJ1-6; D is possibly TRBD1 (5 bases). The germline V gene has CDR1 SGHAT and CDR2 FQNNGV. Trimming took 5 bases from V and 6 from J, leaving 11 bases between them. The CDR3 has 14 residues. The CDR3 region has the DNA TGTGCCAGCAGCCAAAGGGGATTTAATTCACCCCTCCACTTT. Translating it yields CASSQRGFNSPLHF.

The chain combines TRBV4-2 with TRBJ2-3; 7 nucleotides align to TRBD1. The CDR3 totals 19 residues. J lost 2 bases, V lost 0 bases, and 14 bases had no gene match. In germline, CDR1 is LGHNA, CDR2 YNFKEQ. CDR3 DNA: TGTGCCAGCAGCCAAGATCTCCGCATCGGGCAGGGGGACACAGATACGCAGTATTTT. It codes for CASSQDLRIGQGDTDTQYF.

Concerning this clone: The germline gene is not matched at one end of the junction; a read error may be the cause. The V call is TRBV5-4, the J call TRBJ2-7; possible D gene TRBD2, 6 bases. This CDR3 is 12 amino acids long. In germline, CDR1 is SGHNT, CDR2 YYREEE (reference sequence). In DNA form, the CDR3 reads TGTGCCAGCAGCTTGGAATCGTTGGACTATAACTTC. Protein product: CASSLESLDYNF.

This clone has only one observation. V and J are TRBV7-3 and TRBJ1-1; no clear D. This CDR3 is built from 13 residues. V shed 2 bases and J shed 1 base, with 5 bases lying between them. Germline V lookup: CDR1 SGHTA, CDR2 FQGTGA. The CDR3 spells CASSLARNTEAFF. The CDR3 DNA reads TGTGCCAGCAGCTTAGCCAGGAACACTGAAGCTTTCTTT.

In this sample, this clone turned up once. J is TRBJ1-1 and V is TRBV9; D is undetermined. V dropped 0 bases and J dropped 6 bases, with 9 bases sitting between them. The germline gives CDR1 SGDLS, CDR2 YYNGEE. The CDR3 is 13 residues long. The CDR3 DNA sequence: TGTGCCAGCAGCGTAGACCCCACAGCTGAAGCTTTCTTT. Translating it yields CASSVDPTAEAFF.

Note on this clone: This sample also contains other DNA sequences that code for the same CDR3. V is TRBV12-3 or TRBV12-4 and J is TRBJ1-6; D is uncertain. V shed 3 bases and J shed 7 bases, with 4 bases lying between them. The CDR3 contains 12 residues. CDR3: CASSFPNSPLHF. CDR3 DNA: TGTGCCAGCAGTTTTCCAAATTCACCCCTCCACTTT.

The CDR3: CASSYLVGLAGSTDTQYF. The CDR3, as DNA: TGTGCCAGCAGTTATTTAGTGGGACTAGCGGGGAGCACAGATACGCAGTATTTT. V usage is TRBV6-2 or TRBV6-3 and J usage is TRBJ2-3, with 13 nucleotides matching TRBD2. V trimming: 3 bases; J trimming: 0 bases; junction bases outside the gene matches: 6. The CDR3 is 18 residues long. Germline V gene sequence: CDR1 MNHEY, CDR2 SVGEGT.

The chain has TRBV28 and TRBJ2-2, with D perhaps TRBD1 (5 bases). The length of the CDR3 is 15 residues. V gave up 4 bases and J gave up 1 base, with 10 bases separating them. CDR1 and CDR2 from the germline V gene are MDHEN and SYDVKM. The CDR3, as DNA: TGTGCCAGCAGTTCACGGACACTGAACACCGGGGAGCTGTTTTTT. This translates into CASSSRTLNTGELFF.

The chain joins TRBV9 to TRBJ1-4; no definite D call. Germline CDR1 is SGDLS and CDR2 is YYNGEE. The V gene lost 3 bases and the J gene lost 0 bases, with 12 bases spanning the gap. The CDR3 length is 16 residues. CDR3 DNA sequence: TGTGCCAGCAGCGCTGGGCTGTCTGCAACTAATGAAAAACTGTTTTTT. Translating gives CASSAGLSATNEKLFF.

This clone was recorded a few times. The chain recombines TRBV3-1 (or the pseudogene TRBV3-2) with TRBJ2-7, with D possibly being TRBD1 (5 bases). Germline-derived CDR1 and CDR2 are LGHDT and YNNKEL (reference sequence). Trimming left V 3 bases short and J 2 bases short, with 14 bases between. The CDR3 contains 15 residues. The CDR3 DNA sequence: TGTGCCAGCAGCCATACAGGTAACCCCCCCTACGAGCAGTACTTC. This gives the protein CASSHTGNPPYEQYF.

Here the CDR3 reads CASSLGGARTEAFF. CDR3 DNA: TGTGCCAGCAGCTTAGGGGGGGCGCGAACTGAAGCTTTCTTT. The chain uses TRBV5-4 and TRBJ1-1, with D possibly being TRBD1 (6 bases). Germline lookup yields CDR1 SGHNT and CDR2 YYREEE (reference sequence). This CDR3 comprises 14 residues. Trimming pared 2 bases from V and 5 bases from J, leaving 13 bases between.

The rearrangement joins TRBV7-3 to TRBJ1-5; 7 positions match TRBD1. Germline lookup yields CDR1 SGHTA and CDR2 FQGTGA. V gave up 3 bases and J gave up 3 bases; unmatched junction bases: 5. The CDR3 has 15 amino acids. This chain's CDR3 is CASSFWDRTNQPQHF. The DNA of the CDR3 is TGTGCCAGCAGCTTTTGGGACAGAACCAATCAGCCCCAGCATTTT.

The chain recombines TRBV6-2 or TRBV6-3 with TRBJ1-2; TRBD1 might be the D (5 bases). This CDR3 comprises 13 residues. The germline CDR1 and CDR2 sequences are MNHEY and SVGEGT. The germline V and J ends were trimmed by 5 bases and 2 bases, with 9 bases remaining between them. For the CDR3, the DNA is TGTGCCAGCAGTCAGACAGTCAACTATGGCTACACCTTC. Its protein is CASSQTVNYGYTF.

With regard to this clone: No DNA is shown, since the ends of the CDR3 on it are uncertain; the CDR3 is the one TCRdb lists. The chain's CDR3 is CASSFGQGTTYGYTF. This chain uses TRBV12-1 with TRBJ1-2; whether TRBD1, the table's D call, matches the DNA was not checked. TRBV12-1 is described as a pseudogene. The length of the CDR3 is 15 amino acids, counting both ends.

The chain links TRBV5-6 to TRBJ2-5; 8 nucleotides match TRBD2. Per germline, CDR1 SGHDT and CDR2 YYEEEE. The V segment lost 6 bases and the J segment 1 base; nucleotides outside the gene matches: 2. The CDR3 totals 13 residues. The chain's CDR3 is CASMTSAQETQYF. CDR3 in DNA: TGTGCCAGCATGACTAGCGCCCAAGAGACCCAGTACTTC.

This chain connects TRBV9 to TRBJ2-1; 7 nucleotides align to TRBD2. Trimming took 4 bases from V and 4 from J; bases not matched to a gene: 11. CDR3 size: 16 residues. From germline, CDR1 is SGDLS and CDR2 YYNGEE. CDR3 DNA sequence: TGTGCCAGCAGCCCCGACCCGGGACTATTTTACAATGAGCAGTTCTTC. It specifies CASSPDPGLFYNEQFF.

The chain combines TRBV28 with TRBJ2-3, with 8 nucleotides matching TRBD1. The germline gives CDR1 MDHEN, CDR2 SYDVKM. The CDR3 runs 15 residues. Germline trimming cut 5 bases from V and 1 base from J; bases unmatched to any gene: 5. CDR3 amino acids: CASSRQGAGTDTQYF. The CDR3 DNA reads as TGTGCCAGCAGTCGCCAGGGGGCTGGCACAGATACGCAGTATTTT.

V is TRBV24-1 and J is TRBJ1-1; 7 nucleotides align to TRBD1. The CDR3 spans 15 residues. Germline trimming cut 4 bases from V and 2 bases from J; bases unmatched to any gene: 6. Germline V CDR1 and CDR2: KGHDR, SFDVKD. The CDR3 is CATSESGTVNTEAFF. Here the CDR3 DNA reads TGTGCCACCAGTGAGTCCGGGACAGTCAACACTGAAGCTTTCTTT.

The chain has TRBV2 and TRBJ2-1; the match to TRBD2 covers 12 bases. Germline V lookup: CDR1 SNHLY, CDR2 FYNNEI. This CDR3 contains 17 residues. After removal of 5 bases from V and 6 bases from J, the junction contained 11 bases not matched to a gene. The DNA for the CDR3 is TGTGCCAGCAGTAGAAATAGGGCGACTAGCGGGAGCAATGAGCAGTTCTTC. Translation: CASSRNRATSGSNEQFF.

In its sample, this clone was seen a few times. In DNA form, the CDR3 reads TGCAGCGTTTCTGACGGACTTAGCAATCAGCCCCAGCATTTT. Protein product: CSVSDGLSNQPQHF. V usage is TRBV29-1 and J usage is TRBJ1-5; D gene unclear. Trimming stripped 5 bases from V and 0 bases from J, with 11 bases between. CDR1 is SQVTM and CDR2 is ANQGSEA in the germline V gene. There are 14 residues in the CDR3.

The gene calls are TRBV15 and TRBJ2-1, with D tentatively TRBD1 (5 bases). This CDR3 is built from 15 residues. V was pared by 1 base and J by 3 bases, with 10 bases between. CDR1 is LNHNV, CDR2 YYDKDF, per germline (reference sequence). As DNA, the CDR3 is TGTGCCACCAGCAGAGTGGCCAGGGACTACAATGAGCAGTTCTTC. Translated: CATSRVARDYNEQFF.

CDR3 sequence (DNA): TGTGCCAGCAGCCGGTCAGGGGTTCGGGGCTACACCTTC. Protein product: CASSRSGVRGYTF. The chain combines TRBV7-3 with TRBJ1-2, with D perhaps matching TRBD1 (6 bases). Germline V gene lookup returns CDR1 SGHTA and CDR2 FQGTGA. The V and J ends lost 5 bases and 8 bases respectively, with 15 bases between them. The CDR3 is 13 residues long. The full variable domain, with the rest looked up from reference TRBV7-3 and TRBJ1-2, is GAGVSQTPSNKVTEKGKYVELRCDPISGHTALYWYRQSLGQGPEFLIYFQGTGAADDSGLPNDRFFAVRPEGSVSTLKIQRTERGDSAVYLCASSRSGVRGYTFGSGTRLTVV.

The V call is TRBV19, the J call TRBJ1-1; D gene unclear. In germline, CDR1 is LNHDA, CDR2 SQIVND (reference sequence). CDR3 length: 13 amino acids. V lost 3 bases to trimming and J lost 8 bases, with 13 bases between them. The CDR3 protein is CASSIYSAGEAFF. The CDR3 nucleotides are TGTGCCAGTAGTATTTACTCAGCAGGCGAAGCTTTCTTT.

The chain combines TRBV29-1 with TRBJ2-3; the match to TRBD2 covers 14 bases. The CDR3 extends over 17 amino acids. V lost 4 bases, J lost 1 base, and 7 bases stayed unmatched. Germline V CDR1 and CDR2: SQVTM, ANQGSEA. The CDR3 DNA sequence: TGCAGCGTTGTTGGGACTAGCGGGGGAGGGGGCACAGATACGCAGTATTTT. Amino acids: CSVVGTSGGGGTDTQYF.

J is TRBJ2-5 and V is TRBV19, with a tentative D call TRBD1 (5 bases). Germline V CDR1 and CDR2: LNHDA, SQIVND (reference sequence). V was pared by 1 base and J by 0 bases, with 12 bases between. The CDR3 has 16 residues. Here the CDR3 DNA reads TGTGCCAGTAGTATAGGAAGGACACTGTACCAAGAGACCCAGTACTTC. It is translated as CASSIGRTLYQETQYF.

CDR3 sequence reads: CASSWFQGVNTEAFF. The DNA for the CDR3 is TGTGCCAGTAGTTGGTTTCAGGGGGTGAACACTGAAGCTTTCTTT. V is TRBV19 and J is TRBJ1-1; 7 bases are a match to TRBD1. CDR1 is LNHDA and CDR2 is SQIVND in the germline V gene (reference sequence). There are 15 residues in the CDR3. Trimming at V came to 5 bases and at J to 0 bases, leaving 6 bases not matched to a gene.

This chain links TRBV9 with TRBJ1-4; tentatively, D is TRBD1 (5 bases). V was shortened by 3 bases and J by 4 bases, with 19 bases between the two germline ends. Germline loops: CDR1 SGDLS, CDR2 YYNGEE. This CDR3 is 17 amino acids long. The CDR3 loop reads CASSEGRLGGLNEKLFF. The CDR3 nucleotides read TGTGCCAGCAGCGAAGGCCGTTTGGGGGGTCTTAATGAAAAACTGTTTTTT.